The 32 T cell receptor beta chains in this list originate from one sample, sequenced in a study of T cell responses to AZD1222 COVID-19 vaccine. The method was immunoSEQ multiplex PCR; TCRdb's version includes in-frame clones alone and lacks a portion of them. The data show 95,000 to 100,000 clones, with almost 90% seen just once and about 15% held by the top ten. The source was peripheral blood, collected 28 days after the second AZD1222 dose. The receptor source for this set is an adult who received the AZD1222 COVID-19 vaccine.

CDR3 in amino acids: CASSLDASGSYEQYF. The CDR3, as DNA: TGTGCCAGCAGCTTGGATGCGAGCGGGAGTTACGAGCAGTACTTC. This chain links TRBV5-4 with TRBJ2-7; TRBD2 aligns across 8 bases. V dropped 0 bases and J dropped 4; count of bases not matched to a gene: 6. The CDR3 has 15 amino acids. Per the germline V gene, CDR1 is SGHNT and CDR2 is YYREEE (reference sequence).

This clone was found a few times. V and J are TRBV27 and TRBJ1-6; a weak D match, TRBD1 (6 bases). The CDR3 runs to 16 residues. Germline V gene data show CDR1 as MNHEY and CDR2 as SMNVEV (reference sequence). V shed 5 bases and J shed 9 bases, with 20 bases lying between them. In DNA form, the CDR3 reads TGTGCCAGCAGTCTAACCGACAGGCCCGGAATTTCACCCCTCCACTTT. Protein: CASSLTDRPGISPLHF.

The chain combines TRBV9 with TRBJ2-2; 10 nucleotides align to TRBD2. From germline, CDR1 is SGDLS and CDR2 YYNGEE. The CDR3 runs to 17 residues. The V gene end was trimmed by 4 bases and the J gene end by 7 bases; junction bases not matched to a gene: 13. CDR3 sequence (DNA): TGTGCCAGCAGCCCTCGGTCCCTAGCGGGAGTAGTCGGGGAGCTGTTTTTT. Amino acid sequence: CASSPRSLAGVVGELFF. Based on the CDR3 plus reference TRBV9 and TRBJ2-2, the full variable domain is DSGVTQTPKHLITATGQRVTLRCSPRSGDLSVYWYQQSLDQGLQFLIQYYNGEERAKGNILERFSAQQFPDLHSELNLSSLELGDSALYFCASSPRSLAGVVGELFFGEGSRLTVL.

The chain employs TRBV14 and TRBJ2-1; 12 bases map to TRBD2. Germline trimming cut 4 bases from V and 7 bases from J; bases unmatched to any gene: 11. The CDR3 length is 17 residues. Germline-derived CDR1 and CDR2 are SGHDN and FVKESK. CDR3 nucleotide sequence: TGTGCCAGCAGCCTGATTGCTAGCGGGAGGGCGGGGAATGAGCAGTTCTTC. It is translated as CASSLIASGRAGNEQFF.

The chain is built from TRBV30 and TRBJ2-3; D unclear. This CDR3 is built from 16 residues. V lost 0 bases and J 2 bases, leaving 15 bases between the germline ends. The V gene's germline CDR1 is GTSNPN and CDR2 SVGIG (reference sequence). For the CDR3, the DNA is TGTGCCTGGAGTGTACTCGGCAGGCATAACACAGATACGCAGTATTTT. Residues: CAWSVLGRHNTDTQYF.

J is TRBJ1-2 and V is TRBV30; D not certain. The CDR3 spans 14 residues. Per germline, CDR1 GTSNPN and CDR2 SVGIG (reference sequence). V was shortened by 5 bases and J by 4 bases, with 17 bases between the two germline ends. In nucleotides, the CDR3 is TGTGCCTGGCAACAGAACCGCGGGATCTATGGCTACACCTTC. This gives the protein CAWQQNRGIYGYTF.

V usage is TRBV6-5 and J usage is TRBJ2-7, with 8 bases identical to TRBD1. The CDR3 contains 12 residues. Germline values: CDR1 MNHEY, CDR2 SVGAGI. Trimming cost V 6 bases and J 7 bases; bases outside gene matches: 5. This CDR3 reads CASRTGGWEQYF. The DNA for the CDR3 is TGTGCCAGCAGAACAGGGGGATGGGAGCAGTACTTC.

The chain recombines TRBV11-2 with TRBJ1-1; D is unclear. Looked up from germline, CDR1 is SGHAT and CDR2 is FQNNGV. The CDR3 totals 15 residues. The germline V and J ends were trimmed by 6 bases and 6 bases, with 20 bases remaining between them. CDR3 residues: CASRGLGGLGSEAFF. As DNA, the CDR3 is TGTGCCAGCAGAGGCTTGGGAGGGTTGGGATCTGAAGCTTTCTTT.

The V and J genes are TRBV6-2 or TRBV6-3 and TRBJ2-4; D ambiguous. This CDR3 spans 17 amino acids. Trimming stripped 4 bases from V and 1 base from J, with 17 bases between. CDR1 and CDR2 (germline): MNHEY, SVGEGT. CDR3 bases: TGTGCCAGCAGTTCTACCGGCAGTCCTTTTGCCAAAAACATTCAGTACTTC. Amino acids: CASSSTGSPFAKNIQYF.

The V gene is TRBV19, the J gene TRBJ1-5; D may be TRBD1 (6 bases). CDR1 and CDR2 (germline): LNHDA, SQIVND (reference sequence). The length of the CDR3 is 13 residues. Trimming shortened V by 11 bases and J by 0 bases, and 11 bases separated the two germline ends. The CDR3 DNA sequence: TGTGCCGCGGCAGGGGATAGCAATCAGCCCCAGCATTTT. Translated, it gives CAAAGDSNQPQHF.

This clone was recorded once. This chain joins TRBV11-2 and TRBJ2-3; TRBD2 matches at 9 bases. The CDR3 spans 18 residues. V dropped 2 bases and J dropped 1; count of bases not matched to a gene: 10. The V gene's germline CDR1 is SGHAT and CDR2 FQNNGV. The CDR3, as DNA: TGTGCCAGCAGCTTATGGGGGACTCGACTAGCGGGCACAGATACGCAGTATTTT. Its protein product is CASSLWGTRLAGTDTQYF.

The chain uses TRBV5-1 and TRBJ1-1, with a tentative D call TRBD1 (5 bases). Germline CDR1 reads SGHRS; CDR2 reads YFSETQ. V lost 0 bases, J lost 5 bases, and 14 bases lay in between. The CDR3 runs 15 residues. The CDR3 DNA reads TGCGCCAGCAGCTTGGCCATCGGGGCTCGGACTGAAGCTTTCTTT. This translates into CASSLAIGARTEAFF.

In the case of this clone: A much larger clone differs from this one at a single base, so this may be a read error. The same CDR3 is also encoded by other DNA sequences in this sample. J is TRBJ2-1 and V is TRBV5-1; 9 bases fit TRBD1. The CDR3 extends over 15 amino acids. The germline gives CDR1 SGHRS, CDR2 YFSETQ. DNA of the CDR3: TGCGCTAGCAGCCTAGACAGGGGGTTCTACAATGAGCAGTTCTTC. It codes for CASSLDRGFYNEQFF.

The rearrangement links TRBV19 to TRBJ2-1; 7 bases are a match to TRBD2. With V trimmed by 10 bases and J by 6 bases, 18 bases remained unmatched. CDR1 and CDR2 (germline): LNHDA, SQIVND (reference sequence). The CDR3 is made up of 16 amino acids. The CDR3, as DNA: TGTGCCACCCTGGGGCTAGCTCCTACGGGGGGCAATGAGCAGTTCTTC. Translating gives CATLGLAPTGGNEQFF. The full variable domain, in which reference TRBV19 and TRBJ2-1 provide the parts outside the CDR3, is DGGITQSPKYLFRKEGQNVTLSCEQNLNHDAMYWYRQDPGQGLRLIYYSQIVNDFQKGDIAEGYSVSREKKESFPLTVTSAQKNPTAFYLCATLGLAPTGGNEQFFGPGTRLTVL.

This clone was recorded a few times. The chain carries TRBV19 and TRBJ1-1; the D is unclear. Trimming took 0 bases from V and 0 from J, leaving 11 bases between them. This CDR3 is built from 16 residues. The germline V gene has CDR1 LNHDA and CDR2 SQIVND (reference sequence). The CDR3 DNA is TGTGCCAGTAGTATAGATCTAAATACTCTGAACACTGAAGCTTTCTTT. Translation: CASSIDLNTLNTEAFF.

This clone was observed a handful of times. The gene calls are TRBV5-1 and TRBJ2-7; D might be TRBD1 or TRBD2, each matching 6 bases. The CDR3 runs to 13 residues. From germline, CDR1 is SGHRS and CDR2 YFSETQ. Trimming shortened V by 4 bases and J by 5 bases, and 13 bases separated the two germline ends. The CDR3 bases are TGCGCCAGCAGCGAACAGGGAGGCAACGAGCAGTACTTC. Protein: CASSEQGGNEQYF.

The rearrangement links TRBV23-1 to TRBJ1-1; D may be TRBD1 (6 bases). TRBV23-1 is reported as an ORF; its role is uncertain. The CDR3 sequence is 16 residues long. Trimming took 0 bases from V and 3 from J, leaving 14 bases between them. Here the CDR3 DNA reads TGCGCCAGCAGTCAATCGAGTCCGGAGGGGGACACTGAAGCTTTCTTT. Translated: CASSQSSPEGDTEAFF.

V and J are TRBV4-1 and TRBJ2-3; no clear D. V gave up 4 bases and J gave up 3 bases, with 11 bases separating them. The germline V gene has CDR1 MGHRA and CDR2 YSYEKL. The CDR3 runs 14 residues. DNA of the CDR3: TGCGCCAGCAGCCCAAGGTCCTGGACAGATACGCAGTATTTT. Its translation is CASSPRSWTDTQYF.

The gene calls are TRBV19 and TRBJ1-2, with a weak D call TRBD1 (6 bases). CDR1 and CDR2 (germline): LNHDA, SQIVND (reference sequence). Trimming shortened V by 7 bases and J by 6 bases, and 24 bases separated the two germline ends. CDR3 length: 16 amino acids. CDR3 sequence (DNA): TGTGCCAGTACCTTCCAAGGGCAGGGGTCACTGAATGGCTACACCTTC. It yields the protein CASTFQGQGSLNGYTF. Drawing the rest from reference TRBV19 and TRBJ1-2, the complete variable domain is DGGITQSPKYLFRKEGQNVTLSCEQNLNHDAMYWYRQDPGQGLRLIYYSQIVNDFQKGDIAEGYSVSREKKESFPLTVTSAQKNPTAFYLCASTFQGQGSLNGYTFGSGTRLTVV.

This clone was seen only a few times. The V gene is TRBV11-1, the J gene TRBJ2-1; tentative D call: TRBD2 (5 bases). Trimming removed 2 bases at V and 7 bases at J, with 18 bases between. CDR1 is SGHAT, CDR2 FQDESV, per germline (reference sequence). The CDR3 covers 16 residues. The CDR3 loop reads CASSLSQLDVDNEQFF. In DNA, the CDR3 is TGTGCCAGCAGCTTAAGTCAACTAGACGTAGATAATGAGCAGTTCTTC.

The V call is TRBV28, the J call TRBJ2-1; D might be TRBD1 (6 bases). The germline CDR1 and CDR2 sequences are MDHEN and SYDVKM. The CDR3 contains 11 residues. V dropped 8 bases and J dropped 7 bases, with 9 bases sitting between them. For the CDR3, the DNA is TGTGCCAGCCATAGGGGGAATGAGCAGTTCTTC. Translating gives CASHRGNEQFF.

The V and J genes are TRBV3-1 (or the pseudogene TRBV3-2) and TRBJ2-7; the match to TRBD1 covers 7 bases. The trim removed 4 bases at V and 4 bases at J, leaving 4 bases unmatched. CDR1 and CDR2 (germline): LGHDT, YNNKEL (reference sequence). This CDR3 has 13 residues. CDR3 nucleotide sequence: TGTGCCAGCAGCCTATACAGGGGATACGAGCAGTACTTC. Its translation: CASSLYRGYEQYF.

The chain recombines TRBV18 with TRBJ2-2, with D possibly matching TRBD2 (5 bases). CDR1 is KGHSH, CDR2 LQKENI, per germline. The CDR3 has 13 amino acids. Trimming removed 4 bases at V and 6 bases at J, with 9 bases between. CDR3 sequence (DNA): TGTGCCAGCTCACTGGACTCATCCGGGGAGCTGTTTTTT. This sequence encodes CASSLDSSGELFF.

The genes are TRBV6-6 and TRBJ2-7; no clear D. The CDR3 loop spans 12 amino acids. Deletions cut 2 bases from V and 3 bases from J, with 5 bases between. The germline gives CDR1 MNHNY, CDR2 SVGAGI (reference sequence). CDR3 DNA: TGTGCCAGCAGTTACGAAGTCTACGAGCAGTACTTC. Protein: CASSYEVYEQYF.

This sequence joins TRBV6-1 and TRBJ2-7; D is uncertain. V lost 1 base to trimming and J lost 3 bases, with 10 bases between them. Germline V gene data show CDR1 as MNHNS and CDR2 as SASEGT. CDR3 length equals 14 residues. In DNA, the CDR3 is TGTGCCAGCAGTGAAGGGGCCGCAAACTACGAGCAGTACTTC. Translation: CASSEGAANYEQYF.

The chain recombines TRBV12-5 with TRBJ1-6; D remains ambiguous. V was cut by 2 bases and J by 0 bases, with 23 bases left in between. The CDR3 is made up of 21 amino acids. Germline V gene sequence: CDR1 LGHNT, CDR2 FRNRAP. CDR3 nucleotides: TGTGCTAGTGGTTTGACAACCGGGGTGGTAGGAGAGAGCTCCTATAATTCACCCCTCCACTTT. Encoded protein: CASGLTTGVVGESSYNSPLHF. Looking up the rest from reference TRBV12-5 and TRBJ1-6 gives the full variable domain: DARVTQTPRHKVTEMGQEVTMRCQPILGHNTVFWYRQTMMQGLELLAYFRNRAPLDDSGMPKDRFSAEMPDATLATLKIQPSEPRDSAVYFCASGLTTGVVGESSYNSPLHFGNGTRLTVT.

As to this clone: In this CDR3 the conserved last residue, phenylalanine or tryptophan, is missing, so a read error is likely. The limits of the CDR3 on the DNA are not certain, so only TCRdb's listed CDR3 is given. The chain joins TRBV5-4 to TRBJ1-2. The CDR3 spans 14 residues, counting both ends. The germline V gene has CDR1 SGHNT and CDR2 YYREEE (reference sequence). The CDR3 reads CASSSKQGPGTQRL.

This clone has only a few counts. This sequence joins TRBV14 and TRBJ2-2; 15 bases are shared with TRBD2. The germline V gene has CDR1 SGHDN and CDR2 FVKESK. V was clipped by 4 bases and J by 4 bases; unmatched bases: 1. CDR3 length: 16 amino acids. CDR3 sequence reads: CASSRTSGRVTGELFF. CDR3 coding DNA: TGTGCCAGCAGCCGGACTAGCGGGAGGGTCACCGGGGAGCTGTTTTTT.

This chain uses TRBV11-1 with TRBJ2-5; D gene uncertain. Germline loops: CDR1 SGHAT, CDR2 FQDESV (reference sequence). Trimming removed 9 bases at V and 5 bases at J, with 10 bases between. The CDR3 has 11 amino acids. CDR3 nucleotide sequence: TGTGCCAGATCCTCCGGGGAGACCCAGTACTTC. It encodes CARSSGETQYF.

In nucleotides, the CDR3 is TGTGCCAGCAGCTCGGGACAGGGTTTGAGCAATCAGCCCCAGCATTTT. This sequence encodes CASSSGQGLSNQPQHF. The chain carries TRBV7-2 and TRBJ1-5, with 9 bases identical to TRBD1. V shed 4 bases, J shed 1 base, and the junction held 5 bases outside the gene matches. Germline V gene data show CDR1 as SGHTA and CDR2 as FQGNSA. This CDR3 has 16 residues.

The chain recombines TRBV30 with TRBJ1-2; possibly TRBD1 for D (6 bases). The CDR3 totals 14 residues. V lost 4 bases, J lost 8 bases, and 20 bases lay in between. The germline gives CDR1 GTSNPN, CDR2 SVGIG (reference sequence). CDR3 residues: CAWTGPKTGRGYTF. In DNA form, the CDR3 reads TGTGCCTGGACGGGACCCAAGACAGGTCGGGGCTACACCTTC.

This rearrangement joins TRBV19 to TRBJ1-1; no clear D gene. Germline V CDR1 and CDR2: LNHDA, SQIVND (reference sequence). This CDR3 is built from 15 residues. V lost 1 base and J 5 bases, leaving 14 bases between the germline ends. CDR3 region: CASSIAGPWGTEAFF. The CDR3 DNA reads as TGTGCCAGTAGTATAGCTGGGCCCTGGGGTACTGAAGCTTTCTTT. Full variable domain (outside the CDR3, taken from reference TRBV19 and TRBJ1-1): DGGITQSPKYLFRKEGQNVTLSCEQNLNHDAMYWYRQDPGQGLRLIYYSQIVNDFQKGDIAEGYSVSREKKESFPLTVTSAQKNPTAFYLCASSIAGPWGTEAFFGQGTRLTVV.